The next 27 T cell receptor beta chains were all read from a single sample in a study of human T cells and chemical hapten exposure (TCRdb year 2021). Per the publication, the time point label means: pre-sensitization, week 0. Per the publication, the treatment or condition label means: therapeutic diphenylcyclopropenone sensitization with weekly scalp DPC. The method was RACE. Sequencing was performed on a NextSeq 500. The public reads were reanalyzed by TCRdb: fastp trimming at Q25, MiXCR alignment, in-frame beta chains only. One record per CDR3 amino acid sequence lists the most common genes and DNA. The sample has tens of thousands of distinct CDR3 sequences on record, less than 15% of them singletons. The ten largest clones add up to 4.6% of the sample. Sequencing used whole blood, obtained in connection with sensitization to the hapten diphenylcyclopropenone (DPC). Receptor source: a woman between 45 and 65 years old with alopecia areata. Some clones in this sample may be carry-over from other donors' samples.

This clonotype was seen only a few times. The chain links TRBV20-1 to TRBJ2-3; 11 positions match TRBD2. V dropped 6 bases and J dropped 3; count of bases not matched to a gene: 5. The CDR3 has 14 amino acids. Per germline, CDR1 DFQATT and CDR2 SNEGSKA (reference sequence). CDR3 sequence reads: CSALLAGVTDTQYF. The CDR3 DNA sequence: TGCAGTGCCCTACTAGCGGGAGTGACAGATACGCAGTATTTT.

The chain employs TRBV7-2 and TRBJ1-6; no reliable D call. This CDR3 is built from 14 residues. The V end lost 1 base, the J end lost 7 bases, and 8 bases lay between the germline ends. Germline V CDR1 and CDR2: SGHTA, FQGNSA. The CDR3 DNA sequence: TGTGCCAGCAGCTTAGAGGGTAACAATTCACCCCTCCACTTT. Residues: CASSLEGNNSPLHF.

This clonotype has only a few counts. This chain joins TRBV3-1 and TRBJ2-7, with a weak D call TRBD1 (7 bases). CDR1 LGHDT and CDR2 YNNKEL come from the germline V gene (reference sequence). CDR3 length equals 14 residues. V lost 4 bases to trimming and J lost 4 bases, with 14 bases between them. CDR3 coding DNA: TGTGCCAGCAGCCGCGGGACAGTCGTGTACGAGCAGTACTTC. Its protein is CASSRGTVVYEQYF.

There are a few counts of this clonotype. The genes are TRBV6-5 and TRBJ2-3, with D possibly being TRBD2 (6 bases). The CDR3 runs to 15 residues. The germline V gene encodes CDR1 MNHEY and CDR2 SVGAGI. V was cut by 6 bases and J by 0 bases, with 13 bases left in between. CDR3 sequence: CASRNRAGSTDTQYF. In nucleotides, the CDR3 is TGTGCCAGCAGAAACAGAGCGGGCAGCACAGATACGCAGTATTTT.

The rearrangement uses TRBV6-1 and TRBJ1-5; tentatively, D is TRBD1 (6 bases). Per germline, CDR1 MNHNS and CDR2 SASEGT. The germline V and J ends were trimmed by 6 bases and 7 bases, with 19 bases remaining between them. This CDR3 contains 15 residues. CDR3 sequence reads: CASREVSGARQPQHF. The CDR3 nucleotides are TGTGCCAGCAGAGAGGTGTCGGGGGCGAGGCAGCCCCAGCATTTT.

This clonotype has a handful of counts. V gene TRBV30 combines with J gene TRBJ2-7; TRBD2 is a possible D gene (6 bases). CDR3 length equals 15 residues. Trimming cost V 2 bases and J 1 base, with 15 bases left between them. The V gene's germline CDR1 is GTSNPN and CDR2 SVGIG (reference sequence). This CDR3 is CAWSSPGGISYEQYF. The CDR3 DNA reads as TGTGCCTGGAGTTCCCCTGGGGGGATTTCCTACGAGCAGTACTTC.

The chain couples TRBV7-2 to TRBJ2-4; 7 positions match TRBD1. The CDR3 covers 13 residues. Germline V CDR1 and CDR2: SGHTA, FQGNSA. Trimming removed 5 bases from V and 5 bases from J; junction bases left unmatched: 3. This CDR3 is CASSAGTENIQYF. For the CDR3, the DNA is TGTGCCAGCAGCGCCGGGACAGAAAACATTCAGTACTTC.

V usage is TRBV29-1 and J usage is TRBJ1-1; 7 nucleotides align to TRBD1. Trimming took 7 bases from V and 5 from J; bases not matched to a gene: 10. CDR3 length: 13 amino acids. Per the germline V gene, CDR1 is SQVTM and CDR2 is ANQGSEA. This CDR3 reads CSESGGRGTEAFF. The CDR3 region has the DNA TGCAGCGAATCAGGGGGTCGAGGTACTGAAGCTTTCTTT. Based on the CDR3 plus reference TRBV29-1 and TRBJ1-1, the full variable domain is SAVISQKPSRDICQRGTSLTIQCQVDSQVTMMFWYRQQPGQSLTLIATANQGSEATYESGFVIDKFPISRPNLTFSTLTVSNMSPEDSSIYLCSESGGRGTEAFFGQGTRLTVV.

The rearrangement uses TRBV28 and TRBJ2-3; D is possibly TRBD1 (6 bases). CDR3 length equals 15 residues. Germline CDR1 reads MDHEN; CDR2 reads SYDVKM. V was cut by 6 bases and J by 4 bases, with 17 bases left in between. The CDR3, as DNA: TGTGCCAGCAGCGTACAGGGTCGAAACCCAGATACGCAGTATTTT. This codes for CASSVQGRNPDTQYF.

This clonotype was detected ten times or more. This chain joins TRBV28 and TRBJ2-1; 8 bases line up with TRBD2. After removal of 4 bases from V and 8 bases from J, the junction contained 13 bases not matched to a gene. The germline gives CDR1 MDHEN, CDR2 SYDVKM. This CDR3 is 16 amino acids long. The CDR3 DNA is TGTGCCAGCAGTTCTGATCCGGGACTAGTTCAAGATGAGCAGTTCTTC. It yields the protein CASSSDPGLVQDEQFF. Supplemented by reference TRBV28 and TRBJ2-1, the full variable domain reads DVKVTQSSRYLVKRTGEKVFLECVQDMDHENMFWYRQDPGLGLRLIYFSYDVKMKEKGDIPEGYSVSREKKERFSLILESASTNQTSMYLCASSSDPGLVQDEQFFGPGTRLTVL.

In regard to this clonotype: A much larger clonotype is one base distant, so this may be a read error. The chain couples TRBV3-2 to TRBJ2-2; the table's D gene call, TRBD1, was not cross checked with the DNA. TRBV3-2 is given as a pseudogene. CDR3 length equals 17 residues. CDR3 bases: TGTGCCAGCGCCTACTCCCGGGACAGGGGGCTTGAAGGGGAGCTGTTTTTT. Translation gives CASAYSRDRGLEGELFF.

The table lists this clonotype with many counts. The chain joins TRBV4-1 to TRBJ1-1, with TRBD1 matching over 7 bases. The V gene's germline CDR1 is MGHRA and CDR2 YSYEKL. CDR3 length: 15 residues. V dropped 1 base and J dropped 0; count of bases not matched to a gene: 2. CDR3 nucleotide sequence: TGCGCCAGCAGCCAAGGACAGGGCCTGAACACTGAAGCTTTCTTT. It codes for CASSQGQGLNTEAFF.

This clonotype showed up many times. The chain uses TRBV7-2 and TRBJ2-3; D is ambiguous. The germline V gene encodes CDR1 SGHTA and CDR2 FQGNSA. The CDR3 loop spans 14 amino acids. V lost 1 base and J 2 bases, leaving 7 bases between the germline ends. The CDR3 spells CASSLEAVTDTQYF. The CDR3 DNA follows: TGTGCCAGCAGCTTAGAGGCCGTCACAGATACGCAGTATTTT.

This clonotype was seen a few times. In DNA, the CDR3 is TGTGCCAGCTGCCGTCCCCTCTACAATGAGCAGTTCTTC. The encoded protein is CASCRPLYNEQFF. The chain is built from TRBV28 and TRBJ2-1; the D is unclear. CDR3 size: 13 residues. V was shortened by 8 bases and J by 3 bases, with 11 bases between the two germline ends. Germline V gene lookup returns CDR1 MDHEN and CDR2 SYDVKM.

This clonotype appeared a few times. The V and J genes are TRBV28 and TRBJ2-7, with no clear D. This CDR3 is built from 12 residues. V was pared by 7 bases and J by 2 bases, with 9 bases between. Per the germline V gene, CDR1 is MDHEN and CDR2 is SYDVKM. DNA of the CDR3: TGTGCCAGCAAAACGCCGGCCTACGAGCAGTACTTC. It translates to CASKTPAYEQYF.

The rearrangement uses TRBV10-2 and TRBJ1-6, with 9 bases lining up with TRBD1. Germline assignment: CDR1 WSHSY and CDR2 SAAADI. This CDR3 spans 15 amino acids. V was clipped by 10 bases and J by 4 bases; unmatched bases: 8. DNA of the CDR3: TGCGCCACTAAGGGACAGGGCCCTTATAATTCACCCCTCCACTTT. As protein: CATKGQGPYNSPLHF.

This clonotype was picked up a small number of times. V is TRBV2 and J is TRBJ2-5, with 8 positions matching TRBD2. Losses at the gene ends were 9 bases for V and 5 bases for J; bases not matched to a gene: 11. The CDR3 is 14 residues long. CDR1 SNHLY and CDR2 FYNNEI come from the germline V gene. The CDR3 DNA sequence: TGTGCCAGTAACGTAGCGGGACGGGATGAGACCCAGTACTTC. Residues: CASNVAGRDETQYF.

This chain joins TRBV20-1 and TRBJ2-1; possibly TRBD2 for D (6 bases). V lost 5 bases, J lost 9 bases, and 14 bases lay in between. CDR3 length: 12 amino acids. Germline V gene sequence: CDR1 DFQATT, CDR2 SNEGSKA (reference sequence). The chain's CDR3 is CSAALGGSEQFF. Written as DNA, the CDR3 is TGCAGTGCTGCCCTGGGAGGAAGTGAGCAGTTCTTC.

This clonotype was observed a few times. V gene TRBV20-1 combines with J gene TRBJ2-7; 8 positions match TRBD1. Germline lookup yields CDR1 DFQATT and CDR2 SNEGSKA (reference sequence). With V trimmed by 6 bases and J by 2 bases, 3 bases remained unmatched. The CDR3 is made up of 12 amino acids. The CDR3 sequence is CSAEDRAYEQYF. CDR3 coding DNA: TGCAGTGCAGAGGACAGGGCCTACGAGCAGTACTTC.

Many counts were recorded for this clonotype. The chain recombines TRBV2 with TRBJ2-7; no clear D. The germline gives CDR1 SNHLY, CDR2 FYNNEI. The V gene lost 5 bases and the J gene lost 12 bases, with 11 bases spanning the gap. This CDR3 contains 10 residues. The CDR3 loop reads CASSITLRYF. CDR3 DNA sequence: TGTGCCAGCAGTATTACCTTGCGGTACTTC. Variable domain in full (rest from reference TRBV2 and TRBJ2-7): EPEVTQTPSHQVTQMGQEVILRCVPISNHLYFYWYRQILGQKVEFLVSFYNNEISEKSEIFDDQFSVERPDGSNFTLKIRSTKLEDSAMYFCASSITLRYFGPGTRLTVT.

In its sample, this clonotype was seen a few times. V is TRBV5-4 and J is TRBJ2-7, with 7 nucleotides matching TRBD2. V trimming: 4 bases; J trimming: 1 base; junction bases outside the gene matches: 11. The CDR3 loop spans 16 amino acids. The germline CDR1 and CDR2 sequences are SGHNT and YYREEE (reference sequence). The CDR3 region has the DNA TGTGCCAGCAGCAGGGCGTTAGCGGGTATGTCCTACGAGCAGTACTTC. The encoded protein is CASSRALAGMSYEQYF.

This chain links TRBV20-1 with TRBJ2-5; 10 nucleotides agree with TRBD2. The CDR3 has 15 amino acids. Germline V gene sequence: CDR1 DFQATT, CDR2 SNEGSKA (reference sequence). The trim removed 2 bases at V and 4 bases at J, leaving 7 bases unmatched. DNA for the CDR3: TGCAGTGCTAGACTAGCGGGAGTGTTCGGAGAGACCCAGTACTTC. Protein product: CSARLAGVFGETQYF.

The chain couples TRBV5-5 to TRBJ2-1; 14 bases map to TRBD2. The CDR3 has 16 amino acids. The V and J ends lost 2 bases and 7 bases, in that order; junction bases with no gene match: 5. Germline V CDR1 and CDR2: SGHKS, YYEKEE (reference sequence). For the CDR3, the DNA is TGTGCCAGCAGCTTACGACTAGCGGGAGGGCCGAATGAGCAGTTCTTC. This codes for CASSLRLAGGPNEQFF. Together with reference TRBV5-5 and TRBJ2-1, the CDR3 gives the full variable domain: DAGVTQSPTHLIKTRGQQVTLRCSPISGHKSVSWYQQVLGQGPQFIFQYYEKEERGRGNFPDRFSARQFPNYSSELNVNALLLGDSALYLCASSLRLAGGPNEQFFGPGTRLTVL.

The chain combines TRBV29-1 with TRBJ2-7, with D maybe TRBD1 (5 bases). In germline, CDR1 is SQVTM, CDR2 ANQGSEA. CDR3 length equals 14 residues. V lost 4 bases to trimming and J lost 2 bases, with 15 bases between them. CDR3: CSVVSRQDTYEQYF. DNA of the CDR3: TGCAGCGTTGTGTCGAGGCAGGACACCTACGAGCAGTACTTC.

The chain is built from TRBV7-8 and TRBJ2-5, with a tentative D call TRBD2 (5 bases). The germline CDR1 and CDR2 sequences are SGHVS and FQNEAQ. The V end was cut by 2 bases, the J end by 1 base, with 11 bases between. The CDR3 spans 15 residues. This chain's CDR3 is CASSLRLFTQETQYF. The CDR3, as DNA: TGTGCCAGCAGCTTACGACTATTCACCCAAGAGACCCAGTACTTC.

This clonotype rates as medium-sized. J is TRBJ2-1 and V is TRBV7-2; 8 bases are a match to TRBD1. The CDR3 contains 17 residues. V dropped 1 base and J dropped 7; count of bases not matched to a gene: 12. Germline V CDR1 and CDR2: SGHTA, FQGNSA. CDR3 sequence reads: CASSLVVRAGGRNEQFF. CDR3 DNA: TGTGCCAGCAGCTTAGTCGTCCGGGCAGGGGGCAGGAATGAGCAGTTCTTC.

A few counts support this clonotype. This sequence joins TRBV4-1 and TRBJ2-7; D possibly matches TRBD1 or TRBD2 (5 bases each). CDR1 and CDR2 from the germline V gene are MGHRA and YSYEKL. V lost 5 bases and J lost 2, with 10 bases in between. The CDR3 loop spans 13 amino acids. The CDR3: CASSRDGTYEQYF. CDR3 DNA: TGCGCCAGCAGCAGGGACGGTACCTACGAGCAGTACTTC.